The present T cell receptor beta chain was sequenced within a study of blood T cell repertoires in COVID-19. Libraries were prepared by immunoSEQ multiplex PCR; TCRdb keeps only in-frame clonotypes and omits some of them. The sample lists around 40,000 clones; 80% to 90% were seen once. Germline CDR1 SGHTA, CDR2 FQGNSA. V lost 4 bases and J lost 6, with 10 bases in between. The CDR3 is 12 amino acids. The rearrangement joins TRBV7-2 to TRBJ2-7, with a possible D match to TRBD2 (6 bases). Material for sequencing was peripheral blood. The clonotype originates from a man aged 60 to 69 with active COVID-19. The DNA of the CDR3 is TGTGCCAGCAGCTGGGGGGTAGGCGAGCAGTACTTC. Amino acid sequence: CASSWGVGEQYF.